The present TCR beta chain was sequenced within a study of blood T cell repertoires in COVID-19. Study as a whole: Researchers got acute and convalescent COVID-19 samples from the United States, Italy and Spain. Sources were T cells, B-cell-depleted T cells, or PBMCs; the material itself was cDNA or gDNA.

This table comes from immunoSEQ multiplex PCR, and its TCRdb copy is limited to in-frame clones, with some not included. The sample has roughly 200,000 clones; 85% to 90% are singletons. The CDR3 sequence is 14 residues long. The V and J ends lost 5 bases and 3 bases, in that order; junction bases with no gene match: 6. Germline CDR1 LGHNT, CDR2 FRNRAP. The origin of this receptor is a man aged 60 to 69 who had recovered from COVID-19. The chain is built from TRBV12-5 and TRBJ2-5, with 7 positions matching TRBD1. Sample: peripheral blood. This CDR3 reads CASGTPGTEETQYF. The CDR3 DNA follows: TGTGCTAGTGGTACCCCAGGGACAGAAGAGACCCAGTACTTC. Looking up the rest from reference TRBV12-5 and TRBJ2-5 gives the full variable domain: DARVTQTPRHKVTEMGQEVTMRCQPILGHNTVFWYRQTMMQGLELLAYFRNRAPLDDSGMPKDRFSAEMPDATLATLKIQPSEPRDSAVYFCASGTPGTEETQYFGPGTRLLVL.